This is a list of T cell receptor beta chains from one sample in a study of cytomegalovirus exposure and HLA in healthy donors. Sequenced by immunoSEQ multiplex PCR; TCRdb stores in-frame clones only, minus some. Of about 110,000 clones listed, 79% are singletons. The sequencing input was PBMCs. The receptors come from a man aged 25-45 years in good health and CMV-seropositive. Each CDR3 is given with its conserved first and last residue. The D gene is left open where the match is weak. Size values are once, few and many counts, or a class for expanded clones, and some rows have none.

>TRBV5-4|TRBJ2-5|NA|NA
CASSLGGGAIRQETQYF
TGTGCCAGCAGCTTGGGTGGGGGGGCCATACGGCAAGAGACCCAGTACTTC
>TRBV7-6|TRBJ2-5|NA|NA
CASSQGLLQETQYF
TGTGCCAGCAGTCAGGGACTTCTACAAGAGACCCAGTACTTC
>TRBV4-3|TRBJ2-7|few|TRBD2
CASSHSGGEQYF
TGCGCCAGCAGCCATAGCGGGGGCGAGCAGTACTTC
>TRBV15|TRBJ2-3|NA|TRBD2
CATSRGLAGHTDTQYF
TGTGCCACCAGCAGAGGGCTAGCGGGCCACACAGATACGCAGTATTTT
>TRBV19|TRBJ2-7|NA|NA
CASSPSTGPSEQYF
TGTGCCAGTAGTCCGTCGACAGGTCCTTCGGAGCAGTACTTC
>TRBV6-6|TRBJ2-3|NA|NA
CASSSGGRVSGDTQYF
TGTGCCAGCAGTTCCGGAGGGCGGGTCTCTGGAGATACGCAGTATTTT
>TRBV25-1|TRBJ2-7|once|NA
CASSDPRDYEQYF
TGTGCCAGCAGTGATCCTCGCGATTACGAGCAGTACTTC
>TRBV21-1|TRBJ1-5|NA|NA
CASKIQGVNQPQHF
TGTGCCAGCAAGATACAGGGGGTAAATCAGCCCCAGCATTTT
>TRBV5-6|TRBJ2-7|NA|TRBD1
CASSFGTGGYEQYF
TGTGCCAGCAGCTTCGGGACAGGGGGGTACGAGCAGTACTTC
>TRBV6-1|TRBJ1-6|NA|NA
CASSIGVRNSPLHF
TGTGCCAGCAGCATCGGGGTGCGTAATTCGCCCCTCCACTTT
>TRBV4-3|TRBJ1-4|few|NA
CASSLGTGTNEKLFF
TGCGCCAGCAGCCTCGGAACAGGGACTAATGAAAAACTGTTTTTT
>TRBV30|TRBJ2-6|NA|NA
CAWSFGRTDSGANVLTF
TGTGCCTGGAGTTTCGGACGGACTGACTCTGGGGCCAACGTCCTGACTTTC
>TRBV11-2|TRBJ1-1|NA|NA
CASSPQPTGAFF
TGTGCCAGCAGCCCTCAGCCGACGGGAGCTTTCTTT
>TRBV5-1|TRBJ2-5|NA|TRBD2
CASSSERGGRETQYF
TGCGCCAGCAGCTCAGAGCGGGGGGGACGGGAGACCCAGTACTTC
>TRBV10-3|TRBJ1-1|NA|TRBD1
CAIKGGQNTEAFF
TGTGCCATCAAAGGGGGCCAGAACACTGAAGCTTTCTTT
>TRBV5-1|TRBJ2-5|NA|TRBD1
CASSAGTGVLETQYF
TGCGCCAGCAGCGCCGGGACAGGGGTTTTAGAGACCCAGTACTTC
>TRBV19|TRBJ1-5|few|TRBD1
CASSPSGGGDQPQHF
TGTGCCAGTAGTCCCTCGGGAGGGGGCGATCAGCCCCAGCATTTT
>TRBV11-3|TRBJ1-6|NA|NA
CASSLNRSPLHF
TGTGCCAGCAGCCTAAACAGGTCACCCCTCCACTTT
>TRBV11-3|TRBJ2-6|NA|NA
CASSSRGSGGANVLTF
TGTGCCAGCAGCTCTAGGGGGTCGGGTGGGGCCAACGTCCTGACTTTC
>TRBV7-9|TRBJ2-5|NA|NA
CASRTQGAETQYF
TGTGCCAGCAGAACACAGGGCGCGGAGACCCAGTACTTC
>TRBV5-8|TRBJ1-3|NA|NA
CASSLRGMYGNTIYF
TGTGCCAGCAGCTTGAGGGGAATGTACGGAAACACCATATATTTT
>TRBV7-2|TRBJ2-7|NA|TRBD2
CASSRTSGGYEQYF
TGTGCCAGCAGCCGAACTAGCGGGGGCTACGAGCAGTACTTC
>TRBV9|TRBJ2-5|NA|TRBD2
CASSFRLAGGPGETQYF
TGTGCCAGCAGCTTCAGACTAGCGGGGGGGCCAGGGGAGACCCAGTACTTC
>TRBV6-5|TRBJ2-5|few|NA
CASSSSLAETQYF
TGTGCCAGCAGTAGCTCCCTAGCGGAGACCCAGTACTTC
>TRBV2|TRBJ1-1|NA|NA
CATRATGNTEAFF
TGTGCCACTAGGGCGACAGGGAACACTGAAGCTTTCTTT
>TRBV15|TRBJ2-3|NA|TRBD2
CATSRVGGSTDTQYF
TGTGCCACCAGCAGAGTCGGGGGGAGTACAGATACGCAGTATTTT
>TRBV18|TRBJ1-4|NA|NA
CASSPSAQPNEKLFF
TGTGCCAGCTCCCCCTCGGCACAGCCTAATGAAAAACTGTTTTTT
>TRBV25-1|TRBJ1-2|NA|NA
CASSEGGSGYTF
TGTGCCAGCAGTGAAGGCGGAAGCGGCTACACCTTC
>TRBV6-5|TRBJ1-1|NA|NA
CASSPPRGAGAEAFF
TGTGCCAGCAGTCCCCCTCGGGGGGCAGGCGCTGAAGCTTTCTTT
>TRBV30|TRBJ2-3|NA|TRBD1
CAWGTGQGGTDTQYF
TGTGCCTGGGGAACAGGACAGGGGGGCACAGATACGCAGTATTTT
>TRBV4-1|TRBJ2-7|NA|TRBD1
CASSQVFRTGKSYEQYF
TGCGCCAGCAGCCAAGTTTTTAGGACAGGTAAAAGCTACGAGCAGTACTTC
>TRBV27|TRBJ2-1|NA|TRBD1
CASSFGTGSYNEQFF
TGTGCCAGCAGTTTCGGGACAGGGTCCTACAATGAGCAGTTCTTC
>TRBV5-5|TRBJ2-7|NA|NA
CASSPLPTREQYF
TGTGCCAGCAGCCCTCTCCCGACTAGAGAGCAGTACTTC
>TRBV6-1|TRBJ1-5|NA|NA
CASSDMGAWQPQHF
TGTGCCAGCAGTGACATGGGGGCTTGGCAGCCCCAGCATTTT
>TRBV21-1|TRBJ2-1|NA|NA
CASSKETAGENEQFF
TGTGCCAGCAGCAAAGAAACAGCGGGGGAAAATGAGCAGTTCTTC
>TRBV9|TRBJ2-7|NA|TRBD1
CASSPRLGGSAYEQYF
TGTGCCAGCAGCCCCCGGCTAGGGGGCTCTGCCTACGAGCAGTACTTC
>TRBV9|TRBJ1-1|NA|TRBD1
CASSASWDSSEAFF
TGTGCCAGCAGCGCATCCTGGGACAGTTCCGAAGCTTTCTTT
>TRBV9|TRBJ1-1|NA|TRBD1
CASSVVDRAKPMNTEAFF
TGTGCCAGCAGCGTAGTCGACAGGGCAAAACCCATGAACACTGAAGCTTTCTTT
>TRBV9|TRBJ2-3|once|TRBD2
CASSIIAGGPTDTQYF
TGTGCCAGCAGCATAATAGCGGGGGGGCCCACAGATACGCAGTATTTT
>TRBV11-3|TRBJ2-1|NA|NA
CASSLGEADEQFF
TGTGCCAGCAGCTTAGGGGAGGCAGATGAGCAGTTCTTC
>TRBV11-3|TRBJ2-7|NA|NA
CASSFGYLHEQYF
TGTGCCAGCAGCTTCGGTTATCTCCACGAGCAGTACTTC
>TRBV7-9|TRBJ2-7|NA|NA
CSSSLALSGEQYF
TGTTCCAGCAGCCTGGCCCTCAGTGGCGAGCAGTACTTC
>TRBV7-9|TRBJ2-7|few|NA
CASSSRAEGEQYF
TGTGCCAGCAGCTCTCGGGCCGAGGGCGAGCAGTACTTC
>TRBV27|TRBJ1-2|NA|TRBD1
CASSPGQDYGYTF
TGTGCCAGCAGTCCGGGACAGGACTATGGCTACACCTTC
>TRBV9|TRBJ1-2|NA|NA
CASSVVSRALDGYTF
TGTGCCAGCAGCGTAGTCAGCAGGGCGCTGGATGGCTACACCTTC
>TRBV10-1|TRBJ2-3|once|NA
CASSDPGTSTDTQYF
TGCGCCAGCAGTGACCCTGGGACTTCCACAGATACGCAGTATTTT
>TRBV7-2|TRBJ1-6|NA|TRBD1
CASSRDRGSPLHF
TGTGCCAGCAGCCGGGACAGGGGTTCACCCCTCCACTTT
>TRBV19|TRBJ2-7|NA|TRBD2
CASSMWASGEYEQYF
TGTGCCAGTAGTATGTGGGCTAGCGGGGAGTACGAGCAGTACTTC